Listed here are 3 T cell receptor beta chains from one sample, sequenced in a study of blood T cell repertoires in COVID-19. Profiling relied on immunoSEQ multiplex PCR, and the TCRdb table lists in-frame clones only, not all of them. The repertoire has some 110,000 clones, about 76% of them found once; the top ten carry 15% to 20%. Material for sequencing was peripheral blood. The receptor set was obtained from an older woman with acute or convalescent COVID-19.

The J gene is TRBJ2-3, the V gene TRBV11-2; 7 bases line up with TRBD2. Germline values: CDR1 SGHAT, CDR2 FQNNGV. The V segment lost 5 bases and the J segment 5 bases; nucleotides outside the gene matches: 16. The length of the CDR3 is 17 residues. The CDR3 here is CASSPALVTSYGDTQYF. CDR3 bases: TGTGCCAGCAGCCCCGCACTAGTGACTAGCTATGGAGATACGCAGTATTTT.

The J gene is TRBJ1-3, the V gene TRBV4-1; possibly TRBD1 for D (6 bases). This CDR3 is 15 amino acids long. V dropped 7 bases and J dropped 1 base, with 14 bases sitting between them. Germline CDR1 is MGHRA and CDR2 is YSYEKL. This CDR3 is CASTPLTGSGNTIYF. The CDR3 DNA reads TGCGCCAGCACTCCCTTGACAGGATCTGGAAACACCATATATTTT.

The J gene is TRBJ2-1, the V gene TRBV24-1; 13 bases align to TRBD2. V trimming: 4 bases; J trimming: 0 bases; junction bases outside the gene matches: 8. The CDR3 covers 19 residues. Per the germline V gene, CDR1 is KGHDR and CDR2 is SFDVKD. The CDR3, as DNA: TGTGCCACCAGTGACCCGACTAGCGGGGGGCTAAGCTCCTACAATGAGCAGTTCTTC. Translated, it gives CATSDPTSGGLSSYNEQFF.